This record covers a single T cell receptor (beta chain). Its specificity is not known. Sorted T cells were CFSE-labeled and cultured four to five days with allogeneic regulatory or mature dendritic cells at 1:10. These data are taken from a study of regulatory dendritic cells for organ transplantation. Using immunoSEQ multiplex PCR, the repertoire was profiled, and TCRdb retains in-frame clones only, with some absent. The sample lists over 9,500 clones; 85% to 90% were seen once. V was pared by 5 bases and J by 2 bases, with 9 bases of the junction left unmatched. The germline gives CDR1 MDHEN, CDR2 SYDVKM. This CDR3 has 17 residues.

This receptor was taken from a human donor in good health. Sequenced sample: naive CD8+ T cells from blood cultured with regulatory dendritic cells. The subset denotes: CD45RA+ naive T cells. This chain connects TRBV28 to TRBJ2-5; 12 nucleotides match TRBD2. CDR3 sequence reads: CASSRGLAGTLQETQYF. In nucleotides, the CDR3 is TGTGCCAGCAGTCGGGGACTAGCGGGCACGTTACAAGAGACCCAGTACTTC.